This TCR beta chain was identified in a study of glioma-infiltrating T cells after dendritic cell vaccination. Background on the study: Patients received three intradermal dendritic cell vaccine injections at biweekly intervals.

Here immunoSEQ multiplex PCR was the method, and the copy in TCRdb shows in-frame clones only, minus some. This repertoire shows 90,000 to 110,000 clones, 85% to 90% found once; its top ten account for approximately 2.7%. With respect to this clone: Other nucleotide sequences in the sample specify the same CDR3.

As to time point: after dendritic cell vaccination, including at tumor progression/relapse. V lost 11 bases and J 3 bases, leaving 8 bases between the germline ends. Germline V gene lookup returns CDR1 ENHRY and CDR2 SYGVKD. This CDR3 has 12 residues. The chain uses TRBV10-3 and TRBJ1-6; D gene uncertain. The TCR was taken from a human donor with glioblastoma. The sample consisted of blood, taken after dendritic cell vaccination. The DNA for the CDR3 is TGTGCCTCTCAGAACTATAATTCACCCCTCCACTTT. This codes for CASQNYNSPLHF.